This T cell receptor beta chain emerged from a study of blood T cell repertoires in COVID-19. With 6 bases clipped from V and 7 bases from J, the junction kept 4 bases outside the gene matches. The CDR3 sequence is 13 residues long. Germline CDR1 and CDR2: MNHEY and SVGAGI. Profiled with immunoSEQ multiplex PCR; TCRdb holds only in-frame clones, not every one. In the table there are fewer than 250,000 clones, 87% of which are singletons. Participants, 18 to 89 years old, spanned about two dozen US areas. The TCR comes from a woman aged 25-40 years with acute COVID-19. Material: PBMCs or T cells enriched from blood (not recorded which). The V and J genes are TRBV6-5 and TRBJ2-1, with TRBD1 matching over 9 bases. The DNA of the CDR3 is TGTGCCAGCAGAGGGACAGGGTCGAATGAGCAGTTCTTC. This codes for CASRGTGSNEQFF.